Presented here are 24 T cell receptor beta chains from one specimen sequenced in a study of shared clonotypes between healthy human individuals. Produced via immunoSEQ multiplex PCR; TCRdb's table is partial and in-frame only. The sample carries about 1 million clones, approximately 80% recorded once. The sequencing input was memory CD4+ T cells from PBMCs. Subset here: CD45RA-negative fraction. The source is a man aged 18 to 35 in good health. Some clones in this sample may be carry-over from other donors' samples.

The chain is built from TRBV6-5 and TRBJ2-5; D not resolved. Germline CDR1 reads MNHEY; CDR2 reads SVGAGI. The CDR3 sequence is 15 residues long. Trimming cost V 0 bases and J 1 base, with 9 bases left between them. For the CDR3, the DNA is TGTGCCAGCAGTTACTCAGCGAACGGCCAAGAGACCCAGTACTTC. As protein: CASSYSANGQETQYF.

This clone was found many times. This CDR3 fails to terminate in the conserved phenylalanine or tryptophan, so it likely reflects a read error. The DNA is omitted, as the CDR3 cannot be located on it reliably, and the CDR3 follows TCRdb's listing. The CDR3 is CASSEGPPGAGL. The J gene is TRBJ2-7, the V gene TRBV6-1. Germline V lookup: CDR1 MNHNS, CDR2 SASEGT. The CDR3 contains 12 residues when both ends are counted.

This chain connects TRBV4-1 to TRBJ1-1; D might be TRBD1 (6 bases). V was shortened by 1 base and J by 10 bases, with 13 bases between the two germline ends. The CDR3 has 13 residues. Germline V gives CDR1 MGHRA, CDR2 YSYEKL. CDR3: CASSQGNAGVAFF. The CDR3 bases are TGCGCCAGCAGCCAAGGGAACGCAGGGGTAGCTTTCTTT.

This clone has only a few counts. The rearrangement links TRBV7-3 to TRBJ1-1; D gene unclear. Germline CDR1 reads SGHTA; CDR2 reads FQGTGA. Trimming shortened V by 2 bases and J by 7 bases, and 11 bases separated the two germline ends. The length of the CDR3 is 13 residues. The DNA for the CDR3 is TGTGCCAGCAGCTTATATGTTGTCAGTGAAGCTTTCTTT. This sequence encodes CASSLYVVSEAFF. The variable domain in full, completed from reference TRBV7-3 and TRBJ1-1, reads GAGVSQTPSNKVTEKGKYVELRCDPISGHTALYWYRQSLGQGPEFLIYFQGTGAADDSGLPNDRFFAVRPEGSVSTLKIQRTERGDSAVYLCASSLYVVSEAFFGQGTRLTVV.

The rearrangement uses TRBV6-6 and TRBJ1-1; D uncertain. The CDR3 is 13 residues long. Germline V gene data show CDR1 as MNHNY and CDR2 as SVGAGI (reference sequence). V dropped 5 bases and J dropped 1 base, with 8 bases sitting between them. CDR3 region: CASSTLGNTEAFF. CDR3 nucleotide sequence: TGTGCCAGCAGTACTTTGGGGAACACTGAAGCTTTCTTT.

This chain joins TRBV29-1 and TRBJ2-2; TRBD2 matches 7 bases. Looked up from germline, CDR1 is SQVTM and CDR2 is ANQGSEA. The CDR3 length is 17 residues. The CDR3 sequence: CRNRGSGRIANTGELFF. CDR3 nucleotide sequence: TGCAGAAACCGGGGTAGCGGGCGAATCGCGAACACCGGGGAGCTGTTTTTT.

The J gene is TRBJ2-1, the V gene TRBV19, with D possibly being TRBD2 (6 bases). With 2 bases removed from V and 9 bases from J, the gap between germline ends came to 11 bases. Germline CDR1 is LNHDA and CDR2 is SQIVND (reference sequence). This CDR3 is built from 13 residues. CDR3 sequence reads: CASSIRERGEQFF. CDR3 DNA: TGTGCCAGTAGTATACGGGAGAGGGGTGAGCAGTTCTTC.

The rearrangement links TRBV4-2 to TRBJ2-1; the D gene could be TRBD1 or TRBD2 (5 bases each). Germline V gene sequence: CDR1 LGHNA, CDR2 YNFKEQ. This CDR3 is 13 amino acids long. V dropped 4 bases and J dropped 5 bases, with 9 bases sitting between them. DNA for the CDR3: TGTGCCAGCAGCCCGGGGCCAGACAATGAGCAGTTCTTC. Its protein product is CASSPGPDNEQFF.

The sample holds many counts of this clone. In the same sample, other DNA sequences code for this CDR3. The chain employs TRBV27 and TRBJ1-2; possible D gene TRBD1, 5 bases. Germline V gene lookup returns CDR1 MNHEY and CDR2 SMNVEV (reference sequence). V dropped 4 bases and J dropped 0 bases, with 9 bases sitting between them. The CDR3 spans 14 residues. This CDR3 reads CASSYRGANYGYTF. CDR3 coding DNA: TGTGCCAGCAGTTATAGGGGAGCTAACTATGGCTACACCTTC.

Remarks on this clone: Other DNA sequences of this sample code for an identical CDR3. This chain uses TRBV5-1 with TRBJ2-1; D might be TRBD2 (6 bases). V dropped 3 bases and J dropped 0 bases, with 7 bases sitting between them. The CDR3 has 14 amino acids. CDR1 SGHRS and CDR2 YFSETQ come from the germline V gene. CDR3 DNA: TGCGCCAGCAGCTCCGGGAGCTCCTACAATGAGCAGTTCTTC. This encodes CASSSGSSYNEQFF.

The rearrangement joins TRBV6-1 to TRBJ1-5; 9 bases align to TRBD1. The ends lost 3 bases at V and 7 bases at J; junction bases unmatched: 4. Germline V gene lookup returns CDR1 MNHNS and CDR2 SASEGT. This CDR3 is built from 14 residues. For the CDR3, the DNA is TGTGCCAGCAGTGAGACAGGGGGGGAACAGCCCCAGCATTTT. As protein: CASSETGGEQPQHF.

The V call is TRBV5-1, the J call TRBJ1-5; no definite D call. V was clipped by 3 bases and J by 0 bases, with 4 bases between them. Germline assignment: CDR1 SGHRS and CDR2 YFSETQ. The CDR3 totals 13 residues. CDR3 loop: CASSYDSNQPQHF. The DNA for the CDR3 is TGCGCCAGCAGCTACGATAGCAATCAGCCCCAGCATTTT.

The chain combines TRBV5-4 with TRBJ2-7; no definite D call. CDR1 SGHNT and CDR2 YYREEE come from the germline V gene (reference sequence). This CDR3 is built from 14 residues. Trimming removed 6 bases from V and 0 bases from J, with 13 bases in between. Written as DNA, the CDR3 is TGTGCCAGCAAATCGGACGAGTACTCCTACGAGCAGTACTTC. Residues: CASKSDEYSYEQYF. Variable domain in full (rest from reference TRBV5-4 and TRBJ2-7): ETGVTQSPTHLIKTRGQQVTLRCSSQSGHNTVSWYQQALGQGPQFIFQYYREEENGRGNFPPRFSGLQFPNYSSELNVNALELDDSALYLCASKSDEYSYEQYFGPGTRLTVT.

This chain uses TRBV5-1 with TRBJ2-7, with a tentative D call TRBD2 (5 bases). V shed 7 bases and J shed 6 bases, with 17 bases lying between them. The germline CDR1 and CDR2 sequences are SGHRS and YFSETQ. The CDR3 has 13 residues. CDR3 protein: CASCPGNKPEQYF. Written as DNA, the CDR3 is TGCGCCAGCTGCCCCGGGAACAAGCCCGAGCAGTACTTC.

The chain combines TRBV28 with TRBJ1-3, with 7 bases fitting TRBD1. J gave up 1 base and V 4 bases, and 7 bases lay outside the gene matches. Germline CDR1 MDHEN, CDR2 SYDVKM. The CDR3 spans 16 residues. The CDR3 DNA reads TGTGCCAGCAGTTCTACAGGGGTCCGTTCTGGAAACACCATATATTTT. Protein sequence: CASSSTGVRSGNTIYF.

The rearrangement links TRBV18 to TRBJ2-7; 7 bases match TRBD1. Germline V lookup: CDR1 KGHSH, CDR2 LQKENI. There are 16 residues in the CDR3. The J segment lost 1 base and the V segment lost 2 bases, leaving 8 bases of the junction unmatched. In nucleotides, the CDR3 is TGTGCCAGCTCACCATCGGGAACAGGGGTATCCTACGAGCAGTACTTC. It specifies CASSPSGTGVSYEQYF.

The genes are TRBV7-6 and TRBJ2-3; D gene uncertain. The V and J ends lost 7 bases and 0 bases respectively, with 14 bases between them. Germline assignment: CDR1 SGHVS and CDR2 FNYEAQ. The CDR3 loop spans 15 amino acids. CDR3 sequence (DNA): TGTGCCAGCACCTACCTGAGTTCTAGCACAGATACGCAGTATTTT. Its protein is CASTYLSSSTDTQYF.

The rearrangement uses TRBV2 and TRBJ2-1; TRBD2 is a possible D gene (6 bases). V shed 4 bases and J shed 12 bases, with 16 bases lying between them. The germline CDR1 and CDR2 sequences are SNHLY and FYNNEI. The CDR3 is made up of 13 amino acids. The CDR3 nucleotides are TGTGCCAGCAGTGGGGGACTGTCAGGTGCGCAGTTCTTC. Amino acids: CASSGGLSGAQFF.

The chain joins TRBV18 to TRBJ1-2, with D possibly matching TRBD1 (6 bases). CDR3 length: 14 residues. Trimming shortened V by 6 bases and J by 4 bases, and 15 bases separated the two germline ends. Germline V gene lookup returns CDR1 KGHSH and CDR2 LQKENI. The CDR3 sequence is CASSLNPGAYGYTF. Written as DNA, the CDR3 is TGTGCCAGCTCCCTTAATCCGGGGGCCTATGGCTACACCTTC.

The chain employs TRBV6-1 and TRBJ1-5; the D gene is possibly TRBD1 (5 bases). Per germline, CDR1 MNHNS and CDR2 SASEGT. The CDR3 spans 15 residues. V was pared by 3 bases and J by 2 bases, with 11 bases between. This CDR3 is CASSEGRVGNQPQHF. The CDR3 DNA sequence: TGTGCCAGCAGTGAGGGCAGGGTTGGCAATCAGCCCCAGCATTTT.

CDR3 region: CASSLVLAGVYEQYF. Written as DNA, the CDR3 is TGTGCCAGCAGCTTAGTACTAGCGGGAGTCTACGAGCAGTACTTC. V is TRBV7-8 and J is TRBJ2-7, with 11 bases that match TRBD2. Trimming cost V 1 base and J 3 bases; bases outside gene matches: 2. The CDR3 has 15 residues. Germline CDR1 and CDR2: SGHVS and FQNEAQ.

This clone turned up a few times. The J gene is TRBJ1-2, the V gene TRBV28; D is perhaps TRBD1 (5 bases). V dropped 4 bases and J dropped 5 bases, with 8 bases sitting between them. This CDR3 is 12 amino acids long. Germline V gene data show CDR1 as MDHEN and CDR2 as SYDVKM. CDR3 protein: CASSSGHYGYTF. Here the CDR3 DNA reads TGTGCCAGCAGTTCAGGACATTATGGCTACACCTTC.

This chain uses TRBV7-9 with TRBJ2-7; 11 bases agree with TRBD2. The germline gives CDR1 SEHNR, CDR2 FQNEAQ (reference sequence). V gave up 5 bases and J gave up 3 bases; unmatched junction bases: 12. This CDR3 region has 17 residues. CDR3 sequence (DNA): TGTGCCAGCAGCCATTACCCGGGACTAGCGGTCTACTACGAGCAGTACTTC. It encodes CASSHYPGLAVYYEQYF.

The CDR3 DNA sequence: TGTGCCAGCAGCCACGACAGGGTGGGTGGCTACACCTTC. Translating gives CASSHDRVGGYTF. The chain uses TRBV6-6 and TRBJ1-2, with 7 bases that match TRBD1. From germline, CDR1 is MNHNY and CDR2 SVGAGI (reference sequence). Losses at the gene ends were 6 bases for V and 7 bases for J; bases not matched to a gene: 8. The CDR3 has 13 residues.